This T cell receptor (beta chain) came from a study of T-cell memory formation after mild COVID-19. Looking at the study overall: Each donor largely had its own TCR clusters.

Regarding this clonotype: The antigen remains undetermined. At one boundary the junction diverges from the germline segment, which might be a read error.

Via MiXCR, TCRdb re-called the 5' RACE reads, giving one row per CDR3 protein. The sample lists around 340,000 distinct CDR3 sequences; 13% to 15% were seen once. Study outcomes and limitations: Clones which contracted sat mainly in CM and EM if CD4+, and in EMRA if CD8+.

This CDR3 is built from 15 residues. Germline V gene lookup returns CDR1 MNHEY and CDR2 SMNVEV (reference sequence). The receptor was derived from a man between 18 and 35 years old who had mild COVID-19 (a few samples of this study predate the infection). Cell type and time point are not known. This chain connects TRBV27 to TRBJ1-5; possibly TRBD1 for D (6 bases). Sequencing was performed on PBMCs or a T cell subset sorted from them (not recorded which). The CDR3 DNA reads TGTGCCAGCAGTTTTGAGGGTGGGGGCAATCACCCCCAGCATTTT. Amino acids: CASSFEGGGNHPQHF.